These T cell receptor beta chains were read from a single sample in a study of cytomegalovirus exposure and HLA in healthy donors. The protocol was immunoSEQ multiplex PCR, while the TCRdb copy is restricted to in-frame clones and leaves out a portion. The profile shows approximately 160,000 clones, roughly 76% of them singletons. Sample: PBMCs. Receptor source: a human donor in good health. Each CDR3 is given with its conserved first and last residue. D genes are given only for firm matches. A clone size is listed for some rows: how often the clone was seen (once, few, many), or a class if it is expanded.

V gene	J gene	D gene	clone size	CDR3 DNA	CDR3 protein
TRBV5-8	TRBJ1-1	.	few	TGTGCCAGCAGCTTGTTAGGACCGGGGTTTGAAGCTTTCTTT	CASSLLGPGFEAFF
TRBV25-1	TRBJ2-3	.	.	TGTGCCAGTTCCGGACTAACAAGTTTGACAGATACGCAGTATTTT	CASSGLTSLTDTQYF
TRBV5-1	TRBJ1-1	.	few	TGCGCCAGCAGCTTGGGTGTCCGGACAGTAAACACTGAAGCTTTCTTT	CASSLGVRTVNTEAFF
TRBV6-1	TRBJ1-1	TRBD1	few	TGTGCCAGCAGTACCGACAGGGTGACCACTGAAGCTTTCTTT	CASSTDRVTTEAFF
TRBV5-4	TRBJ2-3	.	.	TGTGCCAGCAGCATACCCGGTACAGATACGCAGTATTTT	CASSIPGTDTQYF
TRBV7-8	TRBJ2-2	TRBD1	.	TGTGCCAGCAGCTCTAACAGGGGAACCGGGGAGCTGTTTTTT	CASSSNRGTGELFF
TRBV15	TRBJ1-5	.	.	TGTGCCACCAGCAGAGATTTGGGTACCCAGGGTCCCCAGCATTTT	CATSRDLGTQGPQHF
TRBV6-5	TRBJ2-1	.	few	TGTGCCAGCGGGAGGGGGGTGAGCTCCTACAATGAGCAGTTCTTC	CASGRGVSSYNEQFF
TRBV12-5	TRBJ2-1	.	few	TGTGCTAGTGGTCCCCGCGAAGGGAGCTCCTACAATGAGCAGTTCTTC	CASGPREGSSYNEQFF
TRBV5-6	TRBJ1-1	.	few	TGTGCCAGCAGCGACAACAGGGAGGGCACTGAAGCTTTCTTT	CASSDNREGTEAFF
TRBV10-3	TRBJ2-7	TRBD1	once	TGTGCCATCAGTGAGGGGGGGACAGGCAGGACCTACGAGCAGTACTTC	CAISEGGTGRTYEQYF
TRBV28	TRBJ1-2	.	.	TGTGCCAGCAGTTTAACCAGGGGCTATGGCTACACCTTC	CASSLTRGYGYTF
TRBV7-9	TRBJ1-1	.	.	TGTGCCTTGGGAGCGGGCACTGAAGCTTTCTTT	CALGAGTEAFF
TRBV13	TRBJ2-1	.	.	TGTGCCAGCAGCCCGCCCTCGGTAGATGAGCAGTTCTTC	CASSPPSVDEQFF
TRBV6-5	TRBJ2-1	.	.	TGTGCCAGCAGTCCCGACAGCCGTAGTGAGCAGTTCTTC	CASSPDSRSEQFF
TRBV25-1	TRBJ2-7	.	few	TGTGCCAGCAGTGAAAACCGGGACAACTCCTACGAGCAGTACTTC	CASSENRDNSYEQYF
TRBV2	TRBJ2-7	TRBD2	few	TGTGCCAGCAGTGAAGATACTAGCGAGCACGAGCAGTACTTC	CASSEDTSEHEQYF
TRBV7-9	TRBJ1-2	.	few	TGTGCCAGCAGCCCCACCGGGCAGACGACAGTCCGGGCGTGTGGCTACACCTTC	CASSPTGQTTVRACGYTF
TRBV10-2	TRBJ2-2	TRBD1	once	TGCGCCAGCAGAGCTTTAGGACAGGGCCTGTGGGAGCTGTTTTTT	CASRALGQGLWELFF
TRBV10-1	TRBJ2-1	.	.	TGCGCCAGCAGTGATCCGGCAGGGTCCTACAATGAGCAGTTCTTC	CASSDPAGSYNEQFF
TRBV19	TRBJ1-5	.	.	TGTGCCAGTAGTCCCAGTGGGGGGAATCAGCCCCAGCATTTT	CASSPSGGNQPQHF
TRBV5-1	TRBJ2-1	TRBD1	.	TGCGCCAGCAGCTTGGAGAGGACAGGGAGCAATGAGCAGTTCTTC	CASSLERTGSNEQFF
TRBV6-1	TRBJ1-3	.	.	TGTGCCAGCAGTGAATTGGCGAGGCCTGGAAACACCATATATTTT	CASSELARPGNTIYF
TRBV6-5	TRBJ2-7	.	.	TGTGCCAGCAGTTCCTGGAGGTACGAGCAGTACTTC	CASSSWRYEQYF
TRBV19	TRBJ2-7	.	.	TGTGCCAGTAGTTTGCAGGACTCCTACGAGCAGTACTTC	CASSLQDSYEQYF
TRBV5-1	TRBJ1-3	.	few	TGCGCCAGCAGCTCTGGGTGGGACGGGAGTGGAAACACCATATATTTT	CASSSGWDGSGNTIYF
TRBV6-6	TRBJ1-2	.	.	TGTGCCAGCAGTTACTCACAGGGTTACGGCTACACCTTC	CASSYSQGYGYTF
TRBV2	TRBJ2-7	TRBD1	.	TGTGCCAGCAGAGAGGGGACAGGGTCCTACGAGCAGTACTTC	CASREGTGSYEQYF
TRBV18	TRBJ1-5	TRBD1	.	TGTGCCAGCGGGACAGGGGAAAATCAGCCCCAGCATTTT	CASGTGENQPQHF
TRBV7-8	TRBJ1-5	.	few	TGTGCCAGCAGCTCTCCGGGACACGGCCGCGTGAGCAATCAGCCCCAGCATTTT	CASSSPGHGRVSNQPQHF
TRBV5-1	TRBJ2-7	.	.	TGCGCCAGCAGCTTCGCCTACGAGCAGTACTTC	CASSFAYEQYF
TRBV6-5	TRBJ1-4	.	.	TGTGCCAGCAGTTACGGCTGGGGAGCAACTAATGAAAAACTGTTTTTT	CASSYGWGATNEKLFF